What follows is one T cell receptor beta chain and its context. Its antigen is still unknown. The sample is drawn from a study of molecular identifiers for immune sequencing clone quantification. Study outcomes and limitations: It was shown that clones above 20 RNA copies held over 97% of effector molecules, but under 1% in naive cells.

TCRdb reanalysed the PCR reads using MiXCR and keeps one entry per CDR3 protein. The table includes over 550,000 distinct CDR3 sequences, around 25% detected once. Preparation of naive CD8 libraries involved roughly 19,000 to 1,100,000 sorted cells and 10%, 30% or 50% RNA. The source of this sequence is a human donor in good health. Some libraries in this study had Jurkat cell RNA spiked in. Sequenced input: naive CD8+ T cells from blood, with Jurkat cell RNA spiked in. Subset here: FACS-sorted CD8+CD4-CCR7+CD45RA+ naive T cells.

In nucleotides, the CDR3 is TGTGCCAGCAGCTTATTTTATTCTAGCGGGGGAGACAATGAGCAGTTCTTC. Residues: CASSLFYSSGGDNEQFF. This rearrangement joins TRBV7-3 to TRBJ2-1, with 10 bases aligning to TRBD2. Looked up from germline, CDR1 is SGHTA and CDR2 is FQGTGA. The CDR3 spans 17 residues. Trimming cost V 2 bases and J 5 bases; bases outside gene matches: 9.